The 27 T cell receptor beta chains reported below all come from one sample, sequenced in a study of CD8+ T cells in alopecia areata. Treatment given: oral pan-JAK inhibitor, 5-10 mg twice daily. RNA extraction was followed by reverse transcription into cDNA, which acted as the sequencing template. The table came from immunoSEQ multiplex PCR; TCRdb's copy has only in-frame clones and leaves some out. The table shows over 200,000 clones, with over 60% occurring only once. The sample was CD4+ T cells sorted from blood, taken at week 4, from a patient treated with tofacitinib. Receptors originate from a human donor with alopecia areata.

V usage is TRBV5-1 and J usage is TRBJ1-6; a possible D gene is TRBD1 (6 bases). Trimming shortened V by 3 bases and J by 9 bases, and 13 bases separated the two germline ends. Germline V gives CDR1 SGHRS, CDR2 YFSETQ. The CDR3 totals 14 residues. Written as DNA, the CDR3 is TGCGCCAGCAGCTATGGGACAACCGGTTCACCCCTCCACTTT. It encodes CASSYGTTGSPLHF.

This clone showed up just once. The chain recombines TRBV5-1 with TRBJ1-6; D not certain. Germline V gene sequence: CDR1 SGHRS, CDR2 YFSETQ. This CDR3 has 15 residues. Trimming removed 0 bases from V and 7 bases from J, with 11 bases in between. This chain's CDR3 is CASSLVPGLNSPLHF. The CDR3 nucleotides are TGCGCCAGCAGCTTGGTTCCGGGATTGAATTCACCCCTCCACTTT.

This clone has only a few counts. The CDR3 DNA is TGCGCCAGCAGCGGGGGACTAGCCGTCGTGGGAGAGACCCAGTACTTC. This codes for CASSGGLAVVGETQYF. This chain uses TRBV5-1 with TRBJ2-5; the match to TRBD2 covers 9 bases. Germline V gives CDR1 SGHRS, CDR2 YFSETQ. J was trimmed by 4 bases and V by 4 bases; bases with no gene match: 11. The CDR3 extends over 16 amino acids.

As concerns this clone: In the same sample, other DNA sequences code for this CDR3. The gene calls are TRBV7-9 and TRBJ1-4; TRBD1 matches 9 bases. This CDR3 comprises 14 residues. The germline V gene has CDR1 SEHNR and CDR2 FQNEAQ (reference sequence). J gave up 5 bases and V 5 bases, and 3 bases lay outside the gene matches. Here the CDR3 DNA reads TGTGCCAGCAGCCCGGGACAGGGAAATGAAAAACTGTTTTTT. Encoded protein: CASSPGQGNEKLFF.

The chain links TRBV7-9 to TRBJ2-5; 15 bases match TRBD2. CDR1 SEHNR and CDR2 FQNEAQ come from the germline V gene (reference sequence). The CDR3 covers 18 residues. V shed 5 bases, J shed 3 bases, and the junction held 10 bases outside the gene matches. The CDR3 spells CASSPGLAGGRSKETQYF. CDR3 bases: TGTGCCAGCAGCCCGGGACTAGCGGGGGGCCGGAGTAAAGAGACCCAGTACTTC.

The chain has TRBV5-4 and TRBJ1-2; possible D gene TRBD1, 5 bases. Trimming left V 3 bases short and J 2 bases short, with 17 bases between. Germline V CDR1 and CDR2: SGHNT, YYREEE (reference sequence). The CDR3 contains 16 residues. The CDR3 DNA reads TGTGCCAGCAGCTCGGCCTCCGGGACCGGCAACTATGGCTACACCTTC. Translating gives CASSSASGTGNYGYTF.

V usage is TRBV5-1 and J usage is TRBJ1-2, with D uncertain. Trimming shortened V by 1 base and J by 0 bases, and 13 bases separated the two germline ends. CDR3 size: 16 residues. Per the germline V gene, CDR1 is SGHRS and CDR2 is YFSETQ. In DNA, the CDR3 is TGCGCCAGCAGCTTGCGTCCGGTCTTCACTAACTATGGCTACACCTTC. This codes for CASSLRPVFTNYGYTF. The full variable domain, in which reference TRBV5-1 and TRBJ1-2 provide the parts outside the CDR3, is KAGVTQTPRYLIKTRGQQVTLSCSPISGHRSVSWYQQTPGQGLQFLFEYFSETQRNKGNFPGRFSGRQFSNSRSEMNVSTLELGDSALYLCASSLRPVFTNYGYTFGSGTRLTVV.

This chain joins TRBV7-2 and TRBJ2-4; 10 nucleotides line up with TRBD2. Trimming took 5 bases from V and 8 from J; bases not matched to a gene: 9. Per the germline V gene, CDR1 is SGHTA and CDR2 is FQGNSA. CDR3 length: 15 amino acids. This CDR3 is CASSQSGGAVHIQYF. The CDR3 region has the DNA TGTGCCAGCAGCCAGAGCGGGGGGGCTGTGCACATTCAGTACTTC.

This clone was seen once. The V call is TRBV4-2, the J call TRBJ1-4; no clear D gene. CDR1 and CDR2 from the germline V gene are LGHNA and YNFKEQ. Trimming shortened V by 0 bases and J by 0 bases, and 8 bases separated the two germline ends. The CDR3 length is 16 residues. CDR3 amino acids: CASSQDMVATNEKLFF. CDR3 DNA sequence: TGTGCCAGCAGCCAAGATATGGTTGCAACTAATGAAAAACTGTTTTTT.

The chain uses TRBV27 and TRBJ1-2, with D possibly being TRBD1 (6 bases). CDR3 length equals 15 residues. Per the germline V gene, CDR1 is MNHEY and CDR2 is SMNVEV (reference sequence). Trimming cost V 5 bases and J 5 bases, with 18 bases left between them. The CDR3 sequence is CASSRGANQQYGYTF. The CDR3 DNA is TGTGCCAGCAGTAGGGGGGCTAACCAACAATATGGCTACACCTTC.

This chain joins TRBV29-1 and TRBJ2-1; D may be TRBD2 (5 bases). The CDR3 consists of 11 residues. Germline V gene sequence: CDR1 SQVTM, CDR2 ANQGSEA. V dropped 3 bases and J dropped 9 bases, with 9 bases sitting between them. CDR3 nucleotides: TGCAGCGTTGATAGTGCGGGTGAGCAGTTCTTC. Its protein is CSVDSAGEQFF.

CDR3 sequence (DNA): TGTGCCAGCAGCGGGTACAGGGGAACTGAAGCTTTCTTT. The encoded protein is CASSGYRGTEAFF. The V call is TRBV7-2, the J call TRBJ1-1, with 7 positions matching TRBD1. The CDR3 spans 13 residues. The V gene end was trimmed by 5 bases and the J gene end by 5 bases; junction bases not matched to a gene: 5. The germline gives CDR1 SGHTA, CDR2 FQGNSA.

This chain's CDR3 is CASSPGAGEQFF. Here the CDR3 DNA reads TGTGCCAGCAGTCCAGGGGCGGGTGAGCAGTTCTTC. The J gene is TRBJ2-1, the V gene TRBV7-9; possible D gene TRBD1, 6 bases. Germline V CDR1 and CDR2: SEHNR, FQNEAQ (reference sequence). There are 12 residues in the CDR3. The V gene lost 6 bases and the J gene lost 9 bases, with 12 bases spanning the gap.

This chain connects TRBV7-9 to TRBJ2-7; no clear D gene. V lost 5 bases and J 0 bases, leaving 11 bases between the germline ends. The V gene's germline CDR1 is SEHNR and CDR2 FQNEAQ (reference sequence). The CDR3 has 14 residues. The CDR3 region is CASSPGGSSYEQYF. The DNA for the CDR3 is TGTGCCAGCAGCCCGGGCGGTAGCTCCTACGAGCAGTACTTC.

The V and J genes are TRBV19 and TRBJ1-2; D possibly corresponds to TRBD1 (5 bases). The CDR3 length is 12 residues. Germline-derived CDR1 and CDR2 are LNHDA and SQIVND (reference sequence). Trimming took 5 bases from V and 8 from J, leaving 12 bases between them. The CDR3 is CASSSRTNGYTF. DNA of the CDR3: TGTGCCAGTAGTTCTAGGACAAACGGCTACACCTTC.

J is TRBJ2-3 and V is TRBV14; 9 bases agree with TRBD1. CDR1 and CDR2 from the germline V gene are SGHDN and FVKESK. The V and J ends lost 3 bases and 4 bases, in that order; junction bases with no gene match: 8. This CDR3 is 16 amino acids long. The CDR3 loop reads CASSHLGTGRSDTQYF. The CDR3 DNA reads as TGTGCCAGCAGCCATCTAGGGACAGGGCGGTCAGATACGCAGTATTTT.

The V call is TRBV29-1, the J call TRBJ2-5, with 10 nucleotides matching TRBD1. Gene TRBJ2-7 matches the end of the DNA better, so the J call may be wrong. The germline CDR1 and CDR2 sequences are SQVTM and ANQGSEA. The CDR3 totals 12 residues. CDR3 DNA: TGCAGCGTGCGACAGGGGGCATACGAGCAGTACTTC. This sequence encodes CSVRQGAYEQYF.

In this sample, this clone turned up a few times. The V call is TRBV5-6, the J call TRBJ2-1; TRBD1 aligns across 10 bases. Losses at the gene ends were 4 bases for V and 6 bases for J; bases not matched to a gene: 7. Per germline, CDR1 SGHDT and CDR2 YYEEEE. The CDR3 consists of 15 residues. The CDR3 DNA follows: TGTGCCAGCAGCCCGACAGGGGGCTCGGGCAATGAGCAGTTCTTC. Translated, it gives CASSPTGGSGNEQFF.

This clone showed up just once. This CDR3 reads CSVSGLAGGRGEQFF. The CDR3, as DNA: TGCAGCGTTTCGGGACTAGCGGGGGGAAGGGGTGAGCAGTTCTTC. This chain joins TRBV29-1 and TRBJ2-1; 15 nucleotides agree with TRBD2. The CDR3 has 15 residues. Trimming cost V 5 bases and J 9 bases; bases outside gene matches: 8. CDR1 and CDR2 from the germline V gene are SQVTM and ANQGSEA.

J is TRBJ1-5 and V is TRBV29-1; no reliable D call. This CDR3 spans 15 amino acids. Trimming took off 4 bases at V and 0 bases at J, with 13 bases between the two ends. Germline V gene sequence: CDR1 SQVTM, CDR2 ANQGSEA. This chain's CDR3 is CSVALGSSSNQPQHF. CDR3 nucleotide sequence: TGCAGCGTTGCCCTCGGCAGTTCTAGCAATCAGCCCCAGCATTTT.

The CDR3 is CASSSVDTQYF. The CDR3 coding sequence is TGTGCCAGCAGCTCTGTAGATACGCAGTATTTT. V usage is TRBV5-5 and J usage is TRBJ2-3; D ambiguous. Between the trimmed V and J ends, which lost 3 bases and 5 bases, there was a span of 4 bases. From germline, CDR1 is SGHKS and CDR2 YYEKEE (reference sequence). This CDR3 is built from 11 residues. Using reference TRBV5-5 and TRBJ2-3 for the parts outside the CDR3, the full variable domain is DAGVTQSPTHLIKTRGQQVTLRCSPISGHKSVSWYQQVLGQGPQFIFQYYEKEERGRGNFPDRFSARQFPNYSSELNVNALLLGDSALYLCASSSVDTQYFGPGTRLTVL.

The genes are TRBV5-4 and TRBJ2-3; 12 nucleotides line up with TRBD2. Germline V gene data show CDR1 as SGHNT and CDR2 as YYREEE (reference sequence). The length of the CDR3 is 15 residues. The ends lost 4 bases at V and 5 bases at J; junction bases unmatched: 5. Here the CDR3 reads CASSLQTSGGDTQYF. CDR3 DNA sequence: TGTGCCAGCAGCCTTCAGACTAGCGGGGGAGATACGCAGTATTTT.

The V gene is TRBV6-6, the J gene TRBJ2-7, with 10 bases that match TRBD2. V trimming: 8 bases; J trimming: 0 bases; junction bases outside the gene matches: 7. This CDR3 has 15 residues. Germline assignment: CDR1 MNHNY and CDR2 SVGAGI (reference sequence). CDR3 nucleotides: TGTGCCAGCGGTGGTAGCGGGGGGAGCTCCTACGAGCAGTACTTC. Translated, it gives CASGGSGGSSYEQYF.

The chain employs TRBV7-2 and TRBJ1-1; D call uncertain. V was trimmed by 1 base and J by 2 bases, leaving 8 bases between them. Germline V lookup: CDR1 SGHTA, CDR2 FQGNSA. The CDR3 runs 14 residues. CDR3 DNA sequence: TGTGCCAGCAGCTTAGACACGCCAAACACTGAAGCTTTCTTT. Translating it yields CASSLDTPNTEAFF.

About this clone: The sample holds other DNA sequences that translate to the same CDR3. V is TRBV20-1 and J is TRBJ2-5; no clear D gene. Germline CDR1 reads DFQATT; CDR2 reads SNEGSKA (reference sequence). The CDR3 extends over 11 amino acids. The V and J ends lost 5 bases and 5 bases respectively, with 9 bases between them. CDR3 coding DNA: TGCAGTGCTCGACTTGGGGAGACCCAGTACTTC. Its translation is CSARLGETQYF.

This clone turned up a few times. The V and J genes are TRBV7-2 and TRBJ2-5; no clear D gene. Trimming cost V 5 bases and J 7 bases, with 14 bases left between them. Germline V lookup: CDR1 SGHTA, CDR2 FQGNSA. This CDR3 has 13 amino acids. The CDR3 is CASSQDPRRTQYF. The CDR3 nucleotides read TGTGCCAGCAGCCAGGACCCGCGACGGACCCAGTACTTC. Supplemented by reference TRBV7-2 and TRBJ2-5, the full variable domain reads GAGVSQSPSNKVTEKGKDVELRCDPISGHTALYWYRQSLGQGLEFLIYFQGNSAPDKSGLPSDRFSAERTGGSVSTLTIQRTQQEDSAVYLCASSQDPRRTQYFGPGTRLLVL.

The chain recombines TRBV12-5 with TRBJ2-3; D could derive from TRBD1 or TRBD2 (5 bases each). This CDR3 spans 14 amino acids. Germline CDR1 reads LGHNT; CDR2 reads FRNRAP. Trimming pared 6 bases from V and 4 bases from J, leaving 14 bases between. The CDR3 is CASGLGRDADTQYF. CDR3 sequence (DNA): TGTGCTAGTGGCCTCGGACGGGACGCAGATACGCAGTATTTT.